This TCR beta chain was documented in a study of blood T cells in healthy people across ages. Germline V lookup: CDR1 SGDLS, CDR2 YYNGEE. The V gene lost 0 bases and the J gene lost 1 base, with 19 bases spanning the gap. The CDR3 runs to 18 residues. This clonotype was seen just once. A second about 6 to 12 cycle PCR used barcoded and J-beta primers. TCRdb called the 5' RACE reads again in MiXCR, with one record for every CDR3 protein. Counted here are around 1,900,000 distinct CDR3 sequences, roughly two fifths occurring once; the ten biggest clones make up 23%. The V and J genes are TRBV9 and TRBJ1-1; D ambiguous. Sequenced sample: blood. The TCR comes from a human donor in good health. The CDR3 protein is CASSVAPSSTWGNTEAFF. In nucleotides, the CDR3 is TGTGCCAGCAGCGTAGCCCCTTCCTCGACGTGGGGGAACACTGAAGCTTTCTTT.